These 20 T cell receptor beta chains originate from one sample sequenced in a study of T cells after yellow fever vaccination. Each CDR3 protein gets one entry after TCRdb re-called the 5' RACE reads with MiXCR. The table records some 350,000 distinct CDR3 sequences, approximately 3.9% of them present only once. The material sequenced was PBMCs, taken 5 days after the yellow fever booster vaccination. Every receptor here comes from a man aged 18 to 35 who received the YFV17D yellow fever vaccine.

The V gene is TRBV4-2, the J gene TRBJ2-3; TRBD2 aligns across 13 bases. Trimming removed 4 bases from V and 4 bases from J; junction bases left unmatched: 5. Germline CDR1 is LGHNA and CDR2 is YNFKEQ. This CDR3 is 16 amino acids long. The chain's CDR3 is CASSPGTSGVADTQYF. The CDR3 nucleotides read TGTGCCAGCAGCCCCGGGACTAGCGGGGTCGCAGATACGCAGTATTTT.

This clonotype was observed at least ten times. The CDR3, as DNA: TGTGCCAGCAGCGCCGGGACAGGGGGGCGAGAGCAGTTCTTC. Residues: CASSAGTGGREQFF. The chain uses TRBV12-3 or TRBV12-4 and TRBJ2-1, with 11 bases lining up with TRBD1. This CDR3 has 14 residues. J gave up 10 bases and V 6 bases, and 8 bases lay outside the gene matches.

This clonotype has more than one count but fewer than ten. The chain joins TRBV7-2 to TRBJ2-5, with a tentative D call TRBD1 (5 bases). This CDR3 spans 13 amino acids. The V end was cut by 4 bases, the J end by 4 bases, with 10 bases between. CDR1 SGHTA and CDR2 FQGNSA come from the germline V gene. CDR3 coding DNA: TGTGCCAGCAGCTCACCAGGGCGAGAGACCCAGTACTTC. Translating gives CASSSPGRETQYF.

This clonotype was found a few times. The chain has TRBV27 and TRBJ1-5; TRBD1 aligns across 12 bases. V lost 7 bases to trimming and J lost 6 bases; unmatched junction nucleotides: 13. Germline V gene sequence: CDR1 MNHEY, CDR2 SMNVEV (reference sequence). The CDR3 has 17 residues. This chain's CDR3 is CASTRFGTGGLGQPQHF. CDR3 in DNA: TGTGCCAGCACTCGATTTGGGACAGGGGGCTTGGGTCAGCCCCAGCATTTT.

This clonotype came up a few times. The chain uses TRBV5-1 and TRBJ1-5; the D is unclear. The CDR3 length is 15 residues. Germline CDR1 is SGHRS and CDR2 is YFSETQ. The V gene lost 0 bases and the J gene lost 1 base, with 8 bases spanning the gap. The CDR3 coding sequence is TGCGCCAGCAGCTTGGGACTGGCAAGCAATCAGCCCCAGCATTTT. This sequence encodes CASSLGLASNQPQHF.

The V and J genes are TRBV6-5 and TRBJ2-1; D not resolved. Germline CDR1 and CDR2: MNHEY and SVGAGI. The CDR3 extends over 15 amino acids. Trimming shortened V by 0 bases and J by 10 bases, and 16 bases separated the two germline ends. This CDR3 is CASSYSTSRVREQFF. CDR3 nucleotide sequence: TGTGCCAGCAGTTACTCGACGTCCCGGGTTCGAGAGCAGTTCTTC.

This clonotype was counted only a few times. The V call is TRBV6-6, the J call TRBJ2-1, with D perhaps matching TRBD1 (5 bases). With 5 bases removed from V and 0 bases from J, the gap between germline ends came to 14 bases. The CDR3 covers 16 residues. In germline, CDR1 is MNHNY, CDR2 SVGAGI (reference sequence). CDR3 DNA: TGTGCCAGCAGTCCCTTTGGGGCCAGCTCCTACAATGAGCAGTTCTTC. It encodes CASSPFGASSYNEQFF.

This clonotype turned up a few times. The V call is TRBV6-9, the J call TRBJ1-2, with D perhaps TRBD1 (5 bases). This CDR3 spans 14 amino acids. Germline CDR1 MNHGY, CDR2 SVAAGI. V lost 8 bases and J lost 8, with 21 bases in between. CDR3 DNA: TGTGCCAGCCCGCGGGCAGGGACCCGCCGGGGCTACACCTTC. Its protein is CASPRAGTRRGYTF.

This clonotype was observed many times. For the CDR3, the DNA is TGTGCCACCAGCGGCGGGACGTTGAGAGAAAAACTGTTTTTT. It specifies CATSGGTLREKLFF. This chain uses TRBV15 with TRBJ1-4; perhaps TRBD1 as D (5 bases). Deletions cut 5 bases from V and 8 bases from J, with 15 bases between. The CDR3 has 14 residues. Germline lookup yields CDR1 LNHNV and CDR2 YYDKDF (reference sequence).

This rearrangement joins TRBV6-1 to TRBJ2-1; 11 bases line up with TRBD2. There are 15 residues in the CDR3. Germline trimming cut 7 bases from V and 5 bases from J; bases unmatched to any gene: 7. The germline gives CDR1 MNHNS, CDR2 SASEGT. CDR3 DNA: TGTGCCAGCACTAAAGGACTAGCGGGCAACAATGAGCAGTTCTTC. It is translated as CASTKGLAGNNEQFF.

The sample holds a few counts of this clonotype. The rearrangement joins TRBV7-2 to TRBJ2-3, with D tentatively TRBD2 (6 bases). This CDR3 spans 13 amino acids. Germline CDR1 and CDR2: SGHTA and FQGNSA. V lost 8 bases, J lost 2 bases, and 11 bases lay in between. The CDR3 is CASGGFITDTQYF. Written as DNA, the CDR3 is TGTGCCAGCGGGGGGTTCATCACAGATACGCAGTATTTT.

A few counts support this clonotype. In nucleotides, the CDR3 is TGCGCCAGCAGCCAAGCCCTGGGGGCTGGTGGCTACACCTTC. Amino acid sequence: CASSQALGAGGYTF. The chain employs TRBV4-3 and TRBJ1-2; possible D gene TRBD1, 6 bases. Germline V CDR1 and CDR2: LGHNA, YSLEER. The CDR3 is 14 amino acids. Trimming removed 1 base from V and 7 bases from J, with 13 bases in between.

This clonotype was counted ten times or more. The rearrangement uses TRBV5-5 and TRBJ2-3; the D call may be TRBD1 or TRBD2 (5 bases each). Between the trimmed V and J ends, which lost 1 base and 0 bases, there was a span of 6 bases. CDR1 is SGHKS, CDR2 YYEKEE, per germline (reference sequence). This CDR3 has 14 amino acids. CDR3 in DNA: TGTGCCAGCAGCTTGTGGGACAGCACAGATACGCAGTATTTT. Its protein product is CASSLWDSTDTQYF.

The rearrangement links TRBV4-2 to TRBJ1-2; no clear D gene. The CDR3 extends over 15 amino acids. Germline lookup yields CDR1 LGHNA and CDR2 YNFKEQ. The germline V and J ends were trimmed by 1 base and 6 bases, with 15 bases remaining between them. The CDR3 sequence: CASSQGLRESNGYTF. The CDR3 coding sequence is TGTGCCAGCAGCCAAGGACTTAGGGAGTCGAATGGCTACACCTTC.

This clonotype was seen a handful of times. The chain combines TRBV28 with TRBJ2-7; the D gene is possibly TRBD2 (5 bases). CDR1 and CDR2 from the germline V gene are MDHEN and SYDVKM. This CDR3 is built from 13 residues. Trimming left V 5 bases short and J 6 bases short, with 14 bases between. The CDR3 DNA is TGTGCCAGCAGTGGCCCGGGAACCCGCGAGCAGTACGTC. Residues: CASSGPGTREQYV.

Many counts were recorded for this clonotype. V usage is TRBV28 and J usage is TRBJ1-2, with unresolved D. CDR1 and CDR2 from the germline V gene are MDHEN and SYDVKM. The length of the CDR3 is 15 residues. Trimming shortened V by 6 bases and J by 0 bases, and 14 bases separated the two germline ends. The chain's CDR3 is CASRPDSTANYGYTF. The CDR3 nucleotides are TGTGCCAGCAGACCGGATAGTACGGCTAACTATGGCTACACCTTC.

This clonotype was counted a few times. The CDR3 DNA is TGTGCCAGCAGCGTAACCGACGCGAACACCGGGGAGCTGTTTTTT. It encodes CASSVTDANTGELFF. The chain uses TRBV9 and TRBJ2-2; D ambiguous. There are 15 residues in the CDR3. CDR1 SGDLS and CDR2 YYNGEE come from the germline V gene. Deletions cut 1 base from V and 0 bases from J, with 7 bases between.

V is TRBV4-3 and J is TRBJ1-2; 10 nucleotides match TRBD1. The length of the CDR3 is 15 residues. CDR1 and CDR2 (germline): LGHNA, YSLEER. After removal of 1 base from V and 8 bases from J, the junction contained 7 bases not matched to a gene. In DNA, the CDR3 is TGCGCCAGCAGCCAAGGCCCCGGGACAGGGGACGGCTACACCTTC. Encoded protein: CASSQGPGTGDGYTF.

This clonotype was counted many times. The J gene is TRBJ2-3, the V gene TRBV18; 13 bases are shared with TRBD2. Germline CDR1 is KGHSH and CDR2 is LQKENI. With 5 bases clipped from V and 9 bases from J, the junction kept 11 bases outside the gene matches. This CDR3 has 16 residues. The CDR3 nucleotides read TGTGCCAGCTCAGACGGACTAGCGGGGGCCTTTCGCACGCAGTATTTT. Amino acid sequence: CASSDGLAGAFRTQYF.

At least ten counts were recorded for this clonotype. V gene TRBV6-5 combines with J gene TRBJ2-2; tentative D call: TRBD1 (5 bases). V lost 6 bases and J lost 5, with 10 bases in between. In germline, CDR1 is MNHEY, CDR2 SVGAGI. The CDR3 spans 13 residues. The CDR3 here is CASSQTATGELFF. CDR3 bases: TGTGCCAGCAGCCAGACAGCAACCGGGGAGCTGTTTTTT.